These 27 T cell receptor beta chains were sequenced from one sample in a study of cytomegalovirus exposure and HLA in healthy donors. Both 60 Vbeta primers and 13 Jbeta primers went into the PCR. Data came from immunoSEQ multiplex PCR; TCRdb stores just in-frame clones and leaves some out. The data contain 80,000 or so clones, under 80% of them seen just once; the ten biggest clones take up approximately 20%. The material sequenced was PBMCs. All receptors come from a man in his thirties or forties in good health and CMV-seropositive.

The CDR3 loop reads CASSPTSGTSEAFF. CDR3 nucleotide sequence: TGTGCCAGCTCACCTACCAGCGGGACCAGCGAAGCTTTCTTT. This sequence joins TRBV18 and TRBJ1-1; possible D gene TRBD1, 5 bases. With 3 bases removed from V and 8 bases from J, the gap between germline ends came to 16 bases. The CDR3 covers 14 residues. The germline V gene has CDR1 KGHSH and CDR2 LQKENI. Complete variable domain (other parts from reference TRBV18 and TRBJ1-1): NAGVMQNPRHLVRRRGQEARLRCSPMKGHSHVYWYRQLPEEGLKFMVYLQKENIIDESGMPKERFSAEFPKEGPSILRIQQVVRGDSAAYFCASSPTSGTSEAFFGQGTRLTVV.

The V and J genes are TRBV28 and TRBJ1-1; D perhaps matches TRBD1 (5 bases). This CDR3 comprises 17 residues. Germline-derived CDR1 and CDR2 are MDHEN and SYDVKM. Deletions cut 2 bases from V and 1 base from J, with 17 bases between. The CDR3 spells CASSLPDSPPSNTEAFF. In DNA form, the CDR3 reads TGTGCCAGCAGTTTACCAGACAGCCCTCCTTCGAACACTGAAGCTTTCTTT.

This rearrangement joins TRBV7-3 to TRBJ1-3; 7 bases map to TRBD1. Looked up from germline, CDR1 is SGHTA and CDR2 is FQGTGA. J lost 4 bases, V lost 5 bases, and 8 bases had no gene match. This CDR3 has 15 amino acids. The CDR3 nucleotides read TGTGCCAGCAGCGTAGACGGGACAGAGGGAAACACCATATATTTT. Residues: CASSVDGTEGNTIYF.

The J gene is TRBJ2-3, the V gene TRBV20-1; tentatively, D is TRBD2 (5 bases). The CDR3 covers 11 residues. CDR1 is DFQATT and CDR2 is SNEGSKA in the germline V gene (reference sequence). The CDR3: CTIRDLDTQYF. DNA for the CDR3: TGCACCATCCGGGATCTAGATACGCAGTATTTT.

This clone was found a few times. The rearrangement links TRBV4-2 to TRBJ2-1, with 11 bases aligning to TRBD2. The CDR3 has 16 residues. The trim removed 0 bases at V and 7 bases at J, leaving 5 bases unmatched. The V gene's germline CDR1 is LGHNA and CDR2 YNFKEQ. The CDR3 DNA reads TGTGCCAGCAGCCAAGATATGGGACTAGCGGTTAATGAGCAGTTCTTC. This gives the protein CASSQDMGLAVNEQFF.

V usage is TRBV15 and J usage is TRBJ1-1; tentative D call: TRBD1 (5 bases). CDR1 is LNHNV, CDR2 YYDKDF, per germline (reference sequence). The CDR3 is made up of 14 amino acids. V lost 0 bases and J 4 bases, leaving 9 bases between the germline ends. CDR3 residues: CATSREGGATEAFF. DNA for the CDR3: TGTGCCACCAGCAGAGAAGGAGGGGCCACTGAAGCTTTCTTT.

This chain's CDR3 is CASSLIGGNTEAFF. Here the CDR3 DNA reads TGTGCCAGCAGCTTAATCGGGGGGAACACTGAAGCTTTCTTT. The V gene is TRBV7-3, the J gene TRBJ1-1; TRBD1 might be the D (5 bases). CDR3 length: 14 amino acids. Trimming shortened V by 1 base and J by 1 base, and 7 bases separated the two germline ends. Germline values: CDR1 SGHTA, CDR2 FQGTGA.

The chain couples TRBV13 to TRBJ2-1; tentatively, D is TRBD2 (7 bases). The CDR3 runs to 13 residues. The germline V and J ends were trimmed by 5 bases and 8 bases, with 13 bases remaining between them. CDR1 and CDR2 from the germline V gene are PRHDT and FYEKMQ (reference sequence). CDR3 region: CASSGEGGHEQFF. The DNA of the CDR3 is TGTGCCAGCAGCGGGGAGGGGGGGCATGAGCAGTTCTTC.

Points on this clone: Other DNA sequences of this sample code for an identical CDR3. The chain carries TRBV2 and TRBJ2-7; 8 positions agree with TRBD1. The germline gives CDR1 SNHLY, CDR2 FYNNEI. The CDR3 is made up of 13 amino acids. The V gene end was trimmed by 6 bases and the J gene end by 6 bases; junction bases not matched to a gene: 7. CDR3 sequence reads: CASSGQGSGEQYF. The CDR3, as DNA: TGTGCCAGCAGCGGACAGGGATCAGGCGAGCAGTACTTC.

The chain combines TRBV29-1 with TRBJ2-7; TRBD2 matches 10 bases. The CDR3 has 16 amino acids. Trimming at V came to 2 bases and at J to 5 bases, leaving 12 bases not matched to a gene. Germline CDR1 SQVTM, CDR2 ANQGSEA. CDR3 amino acids: CSVEPLAGEGYDEQYF. The CDR3, as DNA: TGCAGCGTTGAACCCCTAGCGGGAGAAGGATACGACGAGCAGTACTTC.

This clone was counted a few times. The rearrangement joins TRBV29-1 to TRBJ2-5; perhaps TRBD2 as D (7 bases). V was pared by 7 bases and J by 4 bases, with 10 bases between. There are 11 residues in the CDR3. Looked up from germline, CDR1 is SQVTM and CDR2 is ANQGSEA. As DNA, the CDR3 is TGCAGCGGGGGGGGCAGAGAGACCCAGTACTTC. It encodes CSGGGRETQYF. Filled out from reference TRBV29-1 and TRBJ2-5, the complete variable domain reads SAVISQKPSRDICQRGTSLTIQCQVDSQVTMMFWYRQQPGQSLTLIATANQGSEATYESGFVIDKFPISRPNLTFSTLTVSNMSPEDSSIYLCSGGGRETQYFGPGTRLLVL.

This clone was counted a few times. The chain recombines TRBV5-5 with TRBJ2-7; D ambiguous. The germline V gene has CDR1 SGHKS and CDR2 YYEKEE (reference sequence). The ends were cut back, 5 bases at V and 2 bases at J, with 11 bases in the middle. CDR3 size: 13 residues. In nucleotides, the CDR3 is TGTGCCAGCAGGGTTGGTACACCCTACGAGCAGTACTTC. Its protein is CASRVGTPYEQYF.

This clone was counted a single time. The CDR3 region has the DNA TGTGCCAGCAGCCCGGGGGACAGGGCTCATTACGAGCAGTACTTC. Translating gives CASSPGDRAHYEQYF. The chain combines TRBV7-8 with TRBJ2-7; 9 bases match TRBD1. The germline V gene encodes CDR1 SGHVS and CDR2 FQNEAQ. V lost 5 bases, J lost 4 bases, and 9 bases stayed unmatched. This CDR3 is 15 amino acids long.

This clone was seen just once. The chain has TRBV4-3 and TRBJ2-3; D perhaps matches TRBD2 (5 bases). CDR3 length equals 19 residues. Looked up from germline, CDR1 is LGHNA and CDR2 is YSLEER. The V and J ends lost 0 bases and 0 bases respectively, with 19 bases between them. CDR3 in amino acids: CASSQDRAGGSASTDTQYF. The CDR3 DNA follows: TGCGCCAGCAGCCAAGATAGGGCGGGCGGCTCTGCTAGCACAGATACGCAGTATTTT.

V gene TRBV4-2 combines with J gene TRBJ1-3, with D uncertain. Germline V gene data show CDR1 as LGHNA and CDR2 as YNFKEQ. The CDR3 extends over 17 amino acids. V lost 0 bases, J lost 2 bases, and 14 bases lay in between. CDR3 in DNA: TGTGCCAGCAGCCAAGAAGGCGCGGAAAACCCTGGAAACACCATATATTTT. Its protein is CASSQEGAENPGNTIYF.

The chain uses TRBV7-7 and TRBJ2-5; D may be TRBD2 (6 bases). The CDR3 length is 12 residues. Germline CDR1 reads SSHAT; CDR2 reads FNYEAQ (reference sequence). CDR3 region: CASSARGETQYF. In nucleotides, the CDR3 is TGTGCATCATCCGCCCGGGGGGAGACCCAGTACTTC.

The chain couples TRBV7-2 to TRBJ1-1; the match to TRBD1 covers 9 bases. V lost 4 bases and J lost 0; bases outside the gene matches: 6. This CDR3 has 16 residues. Germline lookup yields CDR1 SGHTA and CDR2 FQGNSA. The CDR3 region has the DNA TGTGCCAGCAGCTCACAACACAGGGGGCTGAACACTGAAGCTTTCTTT. This gives the protein CASSSQHRGLNTEAFF.

V gene TRBV5-1 combines with J gene TRBJ1-1; maybe TRBD1 (6 bases). Between the trimmed V and J ends, which lost 0 bases and 0 bases, there was a span of 15 bases. Germline values: CDR1 SGHRS, CDR2 YFSETQ. The CDR3 length is 17 residues. Here the CDR3 reads CASSLAVAGDMNTEAFF. The DNA for the CDR3 is TGCGCCAGCAGCTTGGCCGTGGCAGGGGACATGAACACTGAAGCTTTCTTT.

The gene calls are TRBV18 and TRBJ1-2, with 7 nucleotides matching TRBD1. V shed 2 bases and J 3 bases; nucleotides not matched to a gene: 3. The CDR3 runs to 14 residues. Germline V gene data show CDR1 as KGHSH and CDR2 as LQKENI. The CDR3 coding sequence is TGTGCCAGCTCACCAGGCAGGGGGGACTATGGCTACACCTTC. Translated, it gives CASSPGRGDYGYTF.

V is TRBV6-5 and J is TRBJ1-5, with D tentatively TRBD1 (6 bases). This CDR3 spans 15 amino acids. V lost 0 bases to trimming and J lost 1 base, with 7 bases between them. The V gene's germline CDR1 is MNHEY and CDR2 SVGAGI. The CDR3 sequence is CASSYSGASNQPQHF. The CDR3 region has the DNA TGTGCCAGCAGTTACTCGGGGGCGAGCAATCAGCCCCAGCATTTT.

The chain joins TRBV15 to TRBJ2-1; 12 bases align to TRBD2. In germline, CDR1 is LNHNV, CDR2 YYDKDF (reference sequence). CDR3 length: 16 amino acids. Trimming removed 4 bases from V and 10 bases from J; junction bases left unmatched: 11. CDR3 region: CATSIDLAGGPREQFF. CDR3 in DNA: TGTGCCACCAGCATTGACCTAGCGGGAGGGCCTCGGGAGCAGTTCTTC.

This clone has just a few counts. V usage is TRBV7-2 and J usage is TRBJ1-4; D is uncertain. CDR1 is SGHTA, CDR2 FQGNSA, per germline. The CDR3 spans 13 residues. Trimming left V 1 base short and J 8 bases short, with 8 bases between. The CDR3 loop is CASSLGQAEKLFF. CDR3 DNA: TGTGCCAGCAGCTTAGGGCAGGCCGAAAAACTGTTTTTT.

The chain links TRBV5-1 to TRBJ2-7, with 8 bases lining up with TRBD1. The J segment lost 2 bases and the V segment lost 4 bases, leaving 8 bases of the junction unmatched. The CDR3 is 15 amino acids. Germline V gives CDR1 SGHRS, CDR2 YFSETQ. CDR3: CASSVAGQETYEQYF. CDR3 DNA: TGCGCCAGCAGCGTGGCGGGACAGGAGACCTACGAGCAGTACTTC.

This chain joins TRBV9 and TRBJ1-2; TRBD1 matches at 9 bases. The CDR3 spans 13 residues. Looked up from germline, CDR1 is SGDLS and CDR2 is YYNGEE. J gave up 6 bases and V 4 bases, and 4 bases lay outside the gene matches. The CDR3 spells CASSPRTGDGYTF. CDR3 DNA sequence: TGTGCCAGCAGCCCCCGGACAGGGGATGGCTACACCTTC.

V usage is TRBV29-1 and J usage is TRBJ1-2, with D hard to call. This CDR3 has 11 amino acids. Germline V CDR1 and CDR2: SQVTM, ANQGSEA. V gave up 1 base and J gave up 4 bases, with 4 bases separating them. The CDR3 DNA sequence: TGCAGCGTTGAAGGTCTCTATGGCTACACCTTC. As protein: CSVEGLYGYTF.

The chain links TRBV10-3 to TRBJ2-1; TRBD2 matches 12 bases. Germline V lookup: CDR1 ENHRY, CDR2 SYGVKD. This CDR3 comprises 17 residues. With 6 bases clipped from V and 7 bases from J, the junction kept 13 bases outside the gene matches. The CDR3 here is CAIREHLAGGQYNEQFF. For the CDR3, the DNA is TGTGCCATCAGGGAACATCTAGCGGGGGGGCAGTATAATGAGCAGTTCTTC.

This chain uses TRBV5-1 with TRBJ1-6; weak D call: TRBD1 (6 bases). The CDR3 spans 15 residues. Germline assignment: CDR1 SGHRS and CDR2 YFSETQ. Trimming left V 2 bases short and J 5 bases short, with 11 bases between. Here the CDR3 reads CASSLTGYNNSPLHF. The CDR3 coding sequence is TGCGCCAGCAGCTTAACAGGGTATAATAATTCACCCCTCCACTTT.